Below are 20 T cell receptor beta chains sequenced from a single sample in a study of breast tumors, draining lymph nodes, adjacent tissues. TCRdb re-derived calls from the multiplex PCR reads in MiXCR, one entry per CDR3 protein. The repertoire holds about 180,000 distinct CDR3 sequences, 33% seen once, with roughly 3.8% in the top ten. Samples came from axillary lymph nodes draining the breast cancer. The sample taken for sequencing was axillary lymph node tissue. These TCRs come from a female donor with breast cancer. Some clones in this sample may be carry-over from other donors' samples.

This chain uses TRBV19 with TRBJ2-2; D gene ambiguous. The CDR3 runs to 11 residues. V shed 7 bases and J shed 8 bases, with 8 bases lying between them. The germline V gene has CDR1 LNHDA and CDR2 SQIVND (reference sequence). DNA of the CDR3: TGTGCCAGTAAGTGGTCAGGGGAGCTGTTTTTT. Encoded protein: CASKWSGELFF.

In its sample, this clonotype was seen many times. This chain connects TRBV6-6 to TRBJ2-3; 9 positions match TRBD2. Per germline, CDR1 MNHNY and CDR2 SVGAGI (reference sequence). CDR3 size: 16 residues. The J segment lost 2 bases and the V segment lost 6 bases, leaving 9 bases of the junction unmatched. The CDR3 spells CASRGPSGNHTDTQYF. DNA for the CDR3: TGTGCCAGCAGGGGGCCTAGCGGGAACCACACAGATACGCAGTATTTT.

With respect to this clonotype: The CDR3 end shows no conserved phenylalanine or tryptophan, and so a read error is likely. The chain employs TRBV5-4 and TRBJ1-4; D is possibly TRBD1 (5 bases). The germline V gene encodes CDR1 SGHNT and CDR2 YYREEE (reference sequence). The CDR3 runs 16 residues. The CDR3 loop reads CASSVTTEHTNEKLFL. CDR3 nucleotide sequence: TGTGCCAGCAGCGTGACGACAGAGCACACTAATGAGAAACTGTTTCTT.

At least ten counts were recorded for this clonotype. This chain links TRBV9 with TRBJ1-5; D is possibly TRBD1 (6 bases). Germline values: CDR1 SGDLS, CDR2 YYNGEE. There are 13 residues in the CDR3. V dropped 2 bases and J dropped 7 bases, with 10 bases sitting between them. For the CDR3, the DNA is TGTGCCAGCAGCGTTGAGGGGGGACAGCCCCAGCATTTT. Translation: CASSVEGGQPQHF. Combining the CDR3 with reference TRBV9 and TRBJ1-5 gives the whole variable domain DSGVTQTPKHLITATGQRVTLRCSPRSGDLSVYWYQQSLDQGLQFLIQYYNGEERAKGNILERFSAQQFPDLHSELNLSSLELGDSALYFCASSVEGGQPQHFGDGTRLSIL.

This clonotype was seen ten or more times. The chain links TRBV7-9 to TRBJ2-7; 7 bases are a match to TRBD2. Trimming cost V 5 bases and J 0 bases; bases outside gene matches: 16. Germline lookup yields CDR1 SEHNR and CDR2 FQNEAQ (reference sequence). The CDR3 is made up of 18 amino acids. CDR3 in DNA: TGTGCCAGCAGCCCCCCCCCCGGGCTAGCGGTACCCTCCTACGAGCAGTACTTC. It codes for CASSPPPGLAVPSYEQYF.

On this clonotype: Just one base apart from a much larger clone, this may be a read error. The V and J genes are TRBV19 and TRBJ2-1, with 10 bases matching TRBD1. V shed 4 bases and J 8 bases; nucleotides not matched to a gene: 14. The CDR3 has 17 residues. Germline CDR1 LNHDA, CDR2 SQIVND (reference sequence). CDR3 nucleotides: TGTGCCAGTAGTACCCCTCCGGGACAGGGGCTCTCGGATGAGCAGTTCTTC. This encodes CASSTPPGQGLSDEQFF.

This clonotype was detected once. V gene TRBV7-8 combines with J gene TRBJ2-1; D might be TRBD1 or TRBD2, each matching 6 bases. This CDR3 has 17 residues. Germline V gene lookup returns CDR1 SGHVS and CDR2 FQNEAQ. V was pared by 4 bases and J by 9 bases, with 25 bases between. This CDR3 is CASSCSVGAVGGVEQFF. DNA of the CDR3: TGTGCCAGCAGCTGCTCTGTCGGGGCGGTGGGGGGCGTTGAGCAGTTCTTC.

A few counts support this clonotype. The CDR3 spells CASSPPLAGGVETQYF. CDR3 nucleotide sequence: TGTGCCAGCAGTCCACCCCTAGCGGGGGGGGTGGAGACCCAGTACTTC. The chain links TRBV27 to TRBJ2-5, with 12 bases that match TRBD2. CDR1 and CDR2 from the germline V gene are MNHEY and SMNVEV (reference sequence). Unmatched junction bases numbered 9, after V lost 5 bases and J lost 5 bases. The CDR3 runs to 16 residues.

The table lists this clonotype with many counts. The chain recombines TRBV6-1 with TRBJ2-7; TRBD1 aligns across 7 bases. The CDR3 runs 18 residues. The junction had 20 bases not matched to a gene; V was cut back by 6 bases and J by 3 bases. Germline V lookup: CDR1 MNHNS, CDR2 SASEGT. DNA for the CDR3: TGTGCCAGCAGCTTTAAACCCCCCCCGGGACAGAAGTACTACGAGCAGTACTTC. It is translated as CASSFKPPPGQKYYEQYF.

On this clonotype: A junction end diverges from the germline sequence, so it may reflect a read error. As DNA, the CDR3 is TGTGCCTGCAGCTCGGGGACTAGCGGCAAGCAGTACTTC. Its translation: CACSSGTSGKQYF. J is TRBJ2-7 and V is TRBV5-4; 11 bases are shared with TRBD2. The CDR3 sequence is 13 residues long. The germline V gene encodes CDR1 SGHNT and CDR2 YYREEE (reference sequence).

This chain links TRBV20-1 with TRBJ1-2; D not resolved. This CDR3 region has 12 residues. The germline CDR1 and CDR2 sequences are DFQATT and SNEGSKA (reference sequence). V was clipped by 1 base and J by 7 bases, with 10 bases between them. CDR3 amino acids: CSARGTSSGYTF. DNA of the CDR3: TGCAGTGCTAGAGGGACCAGTAGTGGCTACACCTTC.

V and J are TRBV5-6 and TRBJ1-2; D is undetermined. Trimming removed 4 bases at V and 6 bases at J, with 16 bases between. Looked up from germline, CDR1 is SGHDT and CDR2 is YYEEEE. The CDR3 spans 14 residues. This CDR3 is CASSPAVVGDGYTF. The DNA for the CDR3 is TGTGCCAGCAGCCCGGCCGTTGTGGGTGATGGCTACACCTTC.

This clonotype showed up many times. The rearrangement joins TRBV12-3 or TRBV12-4 to TRBJ2-5; 7 bases map to TRBD2. This CDR3 contains 14 residues. Trimming took 3 bases from V and 7 from J; bases not matched to a gene: 8. The CDR3 reads CASSFAGVEGTQYF. CDR3 nucleotides: TGTGCCAGCAGTTTCGCGGGGGTCGAAGGGACCCAGTACTTC.

A word on this clonotype: A much larger clone is a single base away; this may be a read error. The chain is built from TRBV20-1 and TRBJ1-2; 7 bases match TRBD1. Germline CDR1 DFQATT, CDR2 SNEGSKA (reference sequence). The CDR3 is made up of 12 amino acids. The CDR3 is CRGLEGAGGSTF. The CDR3 bases are TGCAGGGGACTCGAGGGGGCGGGTGGCTCCACCTTC.

In its sample, this clonotype was seen many times. This rearrangement joins TRBV11-2 to TRBJ2-7; D gene ambiguous. The CDR3 is 14 amino acids. The ends were cut back, 5 bases at V and 1 base at J, with 12 bases in the middle. Germline-derived CDR1 and CDR2 are SGHAT and FQNNGV. The CDR3, as DNA: TGTGCCAGCAGCCCCCGCAGGAGTTCCTACGAGCAGTACTTC. Translating gives CASSPRRSSYEQYF.

This chain connects TRBV20-1 to TRBJ2-3; D possibly corresponds to TRBD1 (5 bases). The CDR3 has 15 residues. Trimming left V 1 base short and J 11 bases short, with 22 bases between. Germline V gene sequence: CDR1 DFQATT, CDR2 SNEGSKA (reference sequence). CDR3 DNA: TGCAGTGCTAGAGTAAGGGGCCTGCGAGACAATGAGCAGTATTTT. It translates to CSARVRGLRDNEQYF.

This clonotype was observed many times. The rearrangement links TRBV4-2 to TRBJ1-6, with D perhaps TRBD1 (5 bases). The CDR3 contains 14 residues. The ends were cut back, 5 bases at V and 8 bases at J, with 13 bases in the middle. CDR1 and CDR2 from the germline V gene are LGHNA and YNFKEQ. In DNA form, the CDR3 reads TGTGCCAGCAGCGAGGGGATAAAGGATTCACCCCTCCACTTT. Protein sequence: CASSEGIKDSPLHF.

Comments on this clonotype: This could be a read error, since a much larger clone is one nucleotide away. The CDR3 region has the DNA TGTGCCAACAGCCGCGTAGTAACAGATACGCAGTATTTT. This sequence encodes CANSRVVTDTQYF. The chain uses TRBV27 and TRBJ2-3; D call uncertain. The germline CDR1 and CDR2 sequences are MNHEY and SMNVEV (reference sequence). The CDR3 sequence is 13 residues long. The V end lost 10 bases, the J end lost 3 bases, and 14 bases lay between the germline ends.

About this clonotype itself: The CDR3 does not close with the conserved phenylalanine or tryptophan, likely indicating a read error. V and J are TRBV19 and TRBJ2-1; no definite D call. Trimming removed 0 bases from V and 11 bases from J, with 20 bases in between. The CDR3 is 16 residues long. Germline loops: CDR1 LNHDA, CDR2 SQIVND (reference sequence). This chain's CDR3 is CASSIDGLGGLNKQFS. CDR3 bases: TGTGCCAGTAGTATAGATGGTCTCGGTGGTCTTAATAAGCAGTTCTCC.

This clonotype has just a few counts. Just one base apart from a much larger clone, this may be a read error. The rearrangement joins TRBV20-1 to TRBJ2-7; the D gene is possibly TRBD2 (6 bases). Germline V lookup: CDR1 DFQATT, CDR2 SNEGSKA (reference sequence). This CDR3 comprises 14 residues. V was cut by 0 bases and J by 6 bases, with 15 bases left in between. CDR3: CSARDRGKLSEQYF. In nucleotides, the CDR3 is TGCAGTGCTAGAGATCGGGGGAAACTCTCCGAGCAGTACTTC.